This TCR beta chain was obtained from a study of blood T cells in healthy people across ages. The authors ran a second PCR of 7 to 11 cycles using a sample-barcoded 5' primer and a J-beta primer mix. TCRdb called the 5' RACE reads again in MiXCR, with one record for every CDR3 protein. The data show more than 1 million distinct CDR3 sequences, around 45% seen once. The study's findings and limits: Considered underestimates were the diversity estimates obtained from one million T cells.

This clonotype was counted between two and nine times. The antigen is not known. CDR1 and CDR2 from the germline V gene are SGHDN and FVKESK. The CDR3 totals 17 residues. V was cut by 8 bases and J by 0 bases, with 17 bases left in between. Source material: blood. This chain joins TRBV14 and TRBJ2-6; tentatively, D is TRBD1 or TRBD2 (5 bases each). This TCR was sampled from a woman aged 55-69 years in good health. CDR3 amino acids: CASSRQRGISGANVLTF. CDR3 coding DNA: TGTGCCAGCTCCCGCCAGAGGGGAATCTCTGGGGCCAACGTCCTGACTTTC.